This T cell receptor (beta chain) appears in the sequencing data of a study of OX40 agonist ivuxolimab in advanced cancers. Whole-study context: Ivuxolimab, an agonistic anti-OX40 (CD134) antibody, was given to patients. Aged about 20 to 80 with a mean of about 60 years, they were around 83% male. Having had anti-PD-1, anti-PD-L1 or anti-CTLA-4 therapy before was allowed, and 40% to 45% had some. Overall study results and limits: With doses of 0.1-3.0 mg/kg, partial responders showed among the lowest clonal expansion.

Sequenced by immunoSEQ multiplex PCR; TCRdb stores in-frame clones only, minus some. The sample yields 60,000 to 75,000 clones, approximately 78% seen once. This CDR3 contains 13 residues. Trimming left V 3 bases short and J 5 bases short, with 11 bases between. The germline V gene encodes CDR1 SGDLS and CDR2 YYNGEE. Comments on this clone: Its antigen is unidentified.

This receptor was obtained from an adult with an advanced solid tumor such as melanoma, head and neck, liver or kidney cancer. The chain couples TRBV9 to TRBJ2-5, with D unresolved. The sequencing here drew on CD4+ or CD8+ T cells sorted from blood, taken in a trial of the OX40 agonist ivuxolimab. The CDR3 nucleotides read TGTGCCAGCAGCGCTGGGGTGGGTGAGACCCAGTACTTC. Amino acids: CASSAGVGETQYF. Combining the CDR3 with reference TRBV9 and TRBJ2-5 gives the whole variable domain DSGVTQTPKHLITATGQRVTLRCSPRSGDLSVYWYQQSLDQGLQFLIQYYNGEERAKGNILERFSAQQFPDLHSELNLSSLELGDSALYFCASSAGVGETQYFGPGTRLLVL.